The source of this T cell receptor (beta chain) is a study of T-cell memory formation after mild COVID-19. Looking at the study overall: The TCR clusters were mostly specific to one donor. Overall study results and limits: The finding that pre-infection memory included some responding clones suggested that cross-reactive memory joined.

V was clipped by 2 bases and J by 0 bases; unmatched bases: 2. The CDR3 loop spans 15 amino acids. This clonotype occurred many times. Its antigen is not identified. TCRdb re-derived calls from the 5' RACE reads in MiXCR, one entry per CDR3 protein. The data contain around 340,000 distinct CDR3 sequences, 14% of them singletons. The V call is TRBV12-3 or TRBV12-4, the J call TRBJ2-3, with 7 bases matching TRBD1. The receptor was isolated from a man younger than 35 who had mild COVID-19 (a few samples of this study predate the infection). Cell type and time point are not known. The material sequenced was PBMCs or a T cell subset sorted from them (not recorded which). CDR3 loop: CASSLRGLSTDTQYF. The CDR3 DNA reads as TGTGCCAGCAGTTTAAGGGGGCTGAGCACAGATACGCAGTATTTT.